This T cell receptor (beta chain) was captured by sequencing in a study of cytomegalovirus exposure and HLA in healthy donors. Comment on this clone: Antigen unknown.

The PCR ran on 60 Vbeta and 13 Jbeta primers. The assay was immunoSEQ multiplex PCR, and TCRdb's table has in-frame clones only and misses some. The sample lists some 170,000 clones, about 77% occurring once. This CDR3 has 15 residues. Trimming pared 3 bases from V and 5 bases from J, leaving 16 bases between. From germline, CDR1 is MNHEY and CDR2 SMNVEV (reference sequence). Study-wide findings and caveats: A later analysis showed HLA-associated TCR beta chains outstripping equally common others in clonal expansion. Overall, around 150 TCR beta chains were annotated as cytomegalovirus-associated. Cytomegalovirus status was reportedly diagnosed by the classifier with high specificity and sensitivity. One variant, a missense change in DCLRE1C, was linked in a later analysis to TCR beta V- and J-gene trimming.

This receptor was obtained from a woman aged 50 to 60 in good health and CMV-seronegative. J is TRBJ1-1 and V is TRBV27; possible D gene TRBD1, 6 bases. Sequencing was done on a sample of PBMCs. The CDR3 loop reads CASSFRGRYGTEAFF. The CDR3 nucleotides read TGTGCCAGCAGTTTTAGGGGGAGATATGGTACTGAAGCTTTCTTT.